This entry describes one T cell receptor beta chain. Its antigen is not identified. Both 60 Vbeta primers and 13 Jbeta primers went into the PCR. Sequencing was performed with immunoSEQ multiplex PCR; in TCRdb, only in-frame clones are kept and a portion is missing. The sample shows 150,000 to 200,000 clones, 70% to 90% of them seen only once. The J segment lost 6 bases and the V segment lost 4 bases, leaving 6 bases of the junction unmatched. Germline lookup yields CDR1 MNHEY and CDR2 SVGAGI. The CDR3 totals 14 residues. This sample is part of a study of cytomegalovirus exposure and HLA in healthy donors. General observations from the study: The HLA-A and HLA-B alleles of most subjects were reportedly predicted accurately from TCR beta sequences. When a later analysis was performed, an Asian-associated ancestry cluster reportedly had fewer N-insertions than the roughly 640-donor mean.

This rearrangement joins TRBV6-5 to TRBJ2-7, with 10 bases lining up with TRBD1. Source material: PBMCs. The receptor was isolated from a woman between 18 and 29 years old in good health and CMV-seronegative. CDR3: CASSSTRTGGEQYF. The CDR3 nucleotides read TGTGCCAGCAGTTCAACCAGGACAGGGGGCGAGCAGTACTTC.